What follows are 14 T cell receptor beta chains derived from one specimen sequenced in a study of T-cell reconstitution after alpha-beta-depleted transplantation in children (dated by TCRdb to about 2016). The library was prepared using PCR. TCRdb shows the sequencer as Illumina HiSeq 2500. To normalize quantification of the TCRbeta repertoire, the TCR libraries were built with molecular barcoding that relied on unique molecular identifiers. Starting from the raw public reads, TCRdb applied fastp trimming at Q25, assembled clones with MiXCR and retained in-frame beta chains. Each entry merges the rows of one CDR3 protein and shows their most common DNA and genes. This sample gives hundreds of thousands of distinct CDR3 sequences in total; 10% to 13% of them show up just once. The top ten clones comprise approximately 2% of the sample. The treatment or condition label for this specimen denotes: allogeneic hematopoietic cell transplantation with graft depleted of TCRalphabeta T cells and CD19 B cells.

This sample comprised PBMCs, obtained before TCRalphabeta/CD19-depleted stem cell transplant. The source of these receptors is a child aged 2 to 10 with inherited bone marrow failure, due to receive a stem cell transplant.

Only a few counts were recorded for this clonotype. The chain carries TRBV6-2 or TRBV6-3 and TRBJ2-3, with D hard to call. The CDR3 has 18 residues. V gave up 0 bases and J gave up 6 bases, with 22 bases separating them. CDR1 is MNHEY and CDR2 is SVGEGT in the germline V gene. CDR3 in DNA: TGTGCCAGCAGTTACTCGATAAGCGACCGGCAGCAACACGATACGCAGTATTTT. This sequence encodes CASSYSISDRQQHDTQYF.

The chain carries TRBV5-5 and TRBJ2-2, with D hard to call. The CDR3 is made up of 14 amino acids. The V gene lost 2 bases and the J gene lost 2 bases, with 7 bases spanning the gap. In germline, CDR1 is SGHKS, CDR2 YYEKEE (reference sequence). The CDR3 spells CASSFAINTGELFF. The DNA of the CDR3 is TGTGCCAGCAGCTTTGCCATTAACACCGGGGAGCTGTTTTTT.

With regard to this clonotype: A read error may explain this, as a much larger clone is one base away. The final CDR3 position lacks the conserved phenylalanine or tryptophan, pointing to a likely read error. The genes are TRBV6-2 or TRBV6-3 and TRBJ2-7; 7 nucleotides line up with TRBD2. V was pared by 1 base and J by 7 bases, with 7 bases of the junction left unmatched. CDR1 is MNHEY, CDR2 SVGEGT, per germline. The CDR3 covers 14 residues. Here the CDR3 DNA reads TGTGCCAGCAGTTACTTGCTACTAGCGTTTGAGCAGTACCTC. It encodes CASSYLLLAFEQYL.

This clonotype was counted many times. The rearrangement uses TRBV3-1 and TRBJ1-3; D unresolved. Trimming cost V 2 bases and J 0 bases, with 5 bases left between them. Germline-derived CDR1 and CDR2 are LGHDT and YNNKEL (reference sequence). CDR3 length equals 14 residues. The CDR3 nucleotides read TGTGCCAGCAGCCAAAGTCACTCTGGAAACACCATATATTTT. Its translation is CASSQSHSGNTIYF.

The sample holds many counts of this clonotype. The genes are TRBV29-1 and TRBJ2-2, with no clear D. CDR3 length: 13 residues. Trimming took off 3 bases at V and 1 base at J, with 6 bases between the two ends. Germline V lookup: CDR1 SQVTM, CDR2 ANQGSEA. The CDR3 bases are TGCAGCGTTGATACTGGGAACACCGGGGAGCTGTTTTTT. Its translation is CSVDTGNTGELFF.

This chain uses TRBV20-1 with TRBJ2-7, with D possibly TRBD2 on 6 matching bases. The length of the CDR3 is 14 residues. Germline V lookup: CDR1 DFQATT, CDR2 SNEGSKA (reference sequence). V gave up 3 bases and J gave up 2 bases, with 14 bases separating them. CDR3: CSARTRDFTYEQYF. Here the CDR3 DNA reads TGCAGTGCTAGGACCCGGGACTTCACCTACGAGCAGTACTTC.

This clonotype showed up many times. V usage is TRBV5-1 and J usage is TRBJ2-2; D remains ambiguous. Germline values: CDR1 SGHRS, CDR2 YFSETQ. Deletions cut 0 bases from V and 0 bases from J, with 12 bases between. CDR3 length: 17 residues. The CDR3 protein is CASSLARAAANTGELFF. The CDR3 nucleotides are TGCGCCAGCAGCTTGGCCCGGGCTGCCGCGAACACCGGGGAGCTGTTTTTT.

This clonotype was detected only a few times. The rearrangement uses TRBV12-3 or TRBV12-4 and TRBJ1-1; D is perhaps TRBD1 (6 bases). Trimming cost V 5 bases and J 6 bases, with 16 bases left between them. CDR3 length: 14 residues. The CDR3 DNA sequence: TGTGCCAGCAGTCACCCTACAGGGTTAGCTGAAGCTTTCTTT. Translated, it gives CASSHPTGLAEAFF.

This chain joins TRBV4-3 and TRBJ2-2, with D tentatively TRBD1 or TRBD2 (5 bases each). This CDR3 is 16 amino acids long. The V gene's germline CDR1 is LGHNA and CDR2 YSLEER. V lost 1 base and J lost 1, with 10 bases in between. CDR3 region: CASSQAEGLNTGELFF. The CDR3 bases are TGCGCCAGCAGCCAAGCCGAGGGGTTGAACACCGGGGAGCTGTTTTTT.

In this sample, this clonotype turned up a few times. The rearrangement uses TRBV6-1 and TRBJ1-2; D gene unclear. The V gene's germline CDR1 is MNHNS and CDR2 SASEGT. V gave up 7 bases and J gave up 5 bases, with 20 bases separating them. The CDR3 loop spans 15 amino acids. The CDR3 sequence: CASTPRRETLYGYTF. For the CDR3, the DNA is TGTGCCAGCACCCCTCGGAGGGAAACTCTTTATGGCTACACCTTC.

The V call is TRBV14, the J call TRBJ2-3; TRBD2 matches at 9 bases. The ends lost 2 bases at V and 3 bases at J; junction bases unmatched: 6. The CDR3 length is 16 residues. The germline gives CDR1 SGHDN, CDR2 FVKESK. This CDR3 reads CASSQQLAGRTDTQYF. The CDR3 region has the DNA TGTGCCAGCAGCCAACAACTAGCGGGTAGGACAGATACGCAGTATTTT.

This clonotype appeared many times. The rearrangement uses TRBV10-3 and TRBJ2-2, with D possibly being TRBD2 (5 bases). CDR1 is ENHRY and CDR2 is SYGVKD in the germline V gene. There are 15 residues in the CDR3. Deletions cut 0 bases from V and 5 bases from J, with 10 bases between. The CDR3 spells CAISESAGSTGELFF. Written as DNA, the CDR3 is TGTGCCATCAGTGAGTCTGCGGGCTCTACCGGGGAGCTGTTTTTT.

This rearrangement joins TRBV12-3 or TRBV12-4 to TRBJ2-7; D is unclear. V dropped 5 bases and J dropped 9 bases, with 20 bases sitting between them. The CDR3 extends over 14 amino acids. The CDR3 reads CASSQTLSGEGQYF. In DNA form, the CDR3 reads TGTGCCAGCAGTCAAACTCTGAGTGGAGAAGGGCAGTACTTC.

Concerning this clonotype: A much larger clone lies a single base off, so this may be a read error. The genes are TRBV24-1 and TRBJ2-3; D ambiguous. The CDR3 spans 15 residues. The germline V gene has CDR1 KGHDR and CDR2 SFDVKD. The DNA of the CDR3 is TGTGCCACCAAGACTTGCTACCTTAGCACACATACGCAGTATTTT. Translating gives CATKTCYLSTHTQYF.